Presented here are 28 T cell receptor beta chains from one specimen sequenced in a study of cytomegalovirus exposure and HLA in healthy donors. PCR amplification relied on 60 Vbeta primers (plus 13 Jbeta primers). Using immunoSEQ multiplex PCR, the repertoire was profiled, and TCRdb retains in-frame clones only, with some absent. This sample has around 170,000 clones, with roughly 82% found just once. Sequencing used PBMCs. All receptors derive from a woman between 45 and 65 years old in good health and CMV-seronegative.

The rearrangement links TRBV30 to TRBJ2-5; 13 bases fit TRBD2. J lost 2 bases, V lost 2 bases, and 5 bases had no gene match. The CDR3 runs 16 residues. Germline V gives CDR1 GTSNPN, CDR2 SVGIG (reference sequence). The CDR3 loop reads CAWSWTSGGFQETQYF. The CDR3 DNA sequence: TGTGCCTGGAGTTGGACTAGCGGGGGATTTCAAGAGACCCAGTACTTC.

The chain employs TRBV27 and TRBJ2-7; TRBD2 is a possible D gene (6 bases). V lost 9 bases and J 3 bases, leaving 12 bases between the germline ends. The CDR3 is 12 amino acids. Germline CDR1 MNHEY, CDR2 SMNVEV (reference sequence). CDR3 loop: CARVGGGYEQYF. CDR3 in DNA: TGTGCCAGGGTGGGAGGAGGCTACGAGCAGTACTTC.

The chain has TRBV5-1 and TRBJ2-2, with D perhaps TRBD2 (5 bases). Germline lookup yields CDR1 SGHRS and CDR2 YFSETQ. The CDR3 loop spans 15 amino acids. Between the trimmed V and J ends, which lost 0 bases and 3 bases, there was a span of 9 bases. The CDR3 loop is CASSLEPGYTGELFF. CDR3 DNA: TGCGCCAGCAGCTTGGAGCCGGGATACACCGGGGAGCTGTTTTTT.

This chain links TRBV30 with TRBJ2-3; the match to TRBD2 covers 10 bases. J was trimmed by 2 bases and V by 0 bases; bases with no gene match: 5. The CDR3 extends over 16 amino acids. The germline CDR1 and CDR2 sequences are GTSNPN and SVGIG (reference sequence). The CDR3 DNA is TGTGCCTGGAGTGTCATTAGCGGGGGGACCACAGATACGCAGTATTTT. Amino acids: CAWSVISGGTTDTQYF.

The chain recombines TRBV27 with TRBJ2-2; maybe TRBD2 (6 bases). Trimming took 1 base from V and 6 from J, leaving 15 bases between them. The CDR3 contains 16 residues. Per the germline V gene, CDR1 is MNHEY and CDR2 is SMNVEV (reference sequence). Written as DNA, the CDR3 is TGTGCCAGCAGTTTATTCGGGCGGGGCGGAGCCGGGGAGCTGTTTTTT. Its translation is CASSLFGRGGAGELFF.

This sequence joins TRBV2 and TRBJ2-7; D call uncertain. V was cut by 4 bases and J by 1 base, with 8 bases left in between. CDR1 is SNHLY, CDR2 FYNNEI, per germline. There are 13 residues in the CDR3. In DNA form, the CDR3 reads TGTGCCAGCAGTGTCCTACGTTCCTACGAGCAGTACTTC. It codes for CASSVLRSYEQYF.

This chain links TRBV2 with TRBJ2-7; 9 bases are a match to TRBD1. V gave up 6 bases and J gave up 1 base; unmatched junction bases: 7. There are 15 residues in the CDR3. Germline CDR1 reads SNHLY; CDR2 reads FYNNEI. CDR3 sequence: CASRLDRGWSYEQYF. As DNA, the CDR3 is TGTGCCAGCAGGCTCGACAGGGGGTGGTCCTACGAGCAGTACTTC.

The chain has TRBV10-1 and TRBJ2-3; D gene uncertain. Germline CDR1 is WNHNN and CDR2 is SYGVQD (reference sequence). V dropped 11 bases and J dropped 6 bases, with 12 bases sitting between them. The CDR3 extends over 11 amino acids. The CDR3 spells CALALLDTQYF. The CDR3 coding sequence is TGCGCCTTAGCCCTCCTCGATACGCAGTATTTT.

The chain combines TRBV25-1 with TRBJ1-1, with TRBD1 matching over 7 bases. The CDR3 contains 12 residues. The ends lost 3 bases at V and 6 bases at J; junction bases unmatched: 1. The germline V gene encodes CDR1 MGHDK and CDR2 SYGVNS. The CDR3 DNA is TGTGCCAGCAGTGAGAGGGGGCCTGAAGCTTTCTTT. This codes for CASSERGPEAFF.

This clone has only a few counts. For the CDR3, the DNA is TGTGCCAGCAGCGACGGGACTAGCGGGGGGACTAGCACAGATACGCAGTATTTT. Its protein product is CASSDGTSGGTSTDTQYF. This chain connects TRBV27 to TRBJ2-3, with 15 bases aligning to TRBD2. After removal of 6 bases from V and 0 bases from J, the junction contained 7 bases not matched to a gene. Germline-derived CDR1 and CDR2 are MNHEY and SMNVEV (reference sequence). This CDR3 spans 18 amino acids.

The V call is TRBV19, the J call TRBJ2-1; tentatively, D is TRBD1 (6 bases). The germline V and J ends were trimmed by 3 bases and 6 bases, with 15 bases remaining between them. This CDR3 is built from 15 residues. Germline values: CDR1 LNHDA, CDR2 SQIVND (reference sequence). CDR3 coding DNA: TGTGCCAGTAGTATCGTTGGACAGTGGGGCAATGAGCAGTTCTTC. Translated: CASSIVGQWGNEQFF.

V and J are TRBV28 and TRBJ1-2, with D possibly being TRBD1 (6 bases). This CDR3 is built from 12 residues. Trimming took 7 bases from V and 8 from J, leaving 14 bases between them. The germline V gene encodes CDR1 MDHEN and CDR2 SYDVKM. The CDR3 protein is CASTRDTRGYTF. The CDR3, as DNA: TGTGCCAGCACTCGGGACACTCGGGGCTACACCTTC.

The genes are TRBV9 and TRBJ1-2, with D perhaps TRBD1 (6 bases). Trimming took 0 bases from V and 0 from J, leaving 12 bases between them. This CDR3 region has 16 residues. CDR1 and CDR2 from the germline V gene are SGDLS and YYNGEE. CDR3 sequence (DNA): TGTGCCAGCAGCGTAGGGGGGACACTCACTAACTATGGCTACACCTTC. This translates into CASSVGGTLTNYGYTF.

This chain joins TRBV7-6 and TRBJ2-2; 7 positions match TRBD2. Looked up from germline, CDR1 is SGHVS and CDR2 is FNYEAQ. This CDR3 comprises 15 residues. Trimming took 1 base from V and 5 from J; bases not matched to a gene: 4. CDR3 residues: CASSLVASGTGELFF. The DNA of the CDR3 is TGTGCCAGCAGCTTAGTGGCTAGCGGTACCGGGGAGCTGTTTTTT.

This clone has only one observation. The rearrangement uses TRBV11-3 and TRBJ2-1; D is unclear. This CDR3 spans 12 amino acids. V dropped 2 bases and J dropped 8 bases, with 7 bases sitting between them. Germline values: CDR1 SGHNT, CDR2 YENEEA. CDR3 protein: CASSLLEYEQFF. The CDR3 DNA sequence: TGTGCCAGCAGCTTACTGGAGTATGAGCAGTTCTTC.

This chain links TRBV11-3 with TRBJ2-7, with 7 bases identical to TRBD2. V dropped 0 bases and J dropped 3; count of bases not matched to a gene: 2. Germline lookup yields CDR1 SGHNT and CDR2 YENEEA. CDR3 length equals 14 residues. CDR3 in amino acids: CASSLEGGSYEQYF. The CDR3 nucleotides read TGTGCCAGCAGCTTAGAGGGAGGGAGCTACGAGCAGTACTTC.

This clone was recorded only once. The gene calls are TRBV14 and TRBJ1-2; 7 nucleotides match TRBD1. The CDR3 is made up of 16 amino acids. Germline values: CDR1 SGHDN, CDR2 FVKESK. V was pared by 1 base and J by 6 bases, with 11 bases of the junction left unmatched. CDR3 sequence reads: CASSQARQGRGDGYTF. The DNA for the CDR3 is TGTGCCAGCAGCCAAGCGAGACAGGGAAGGGGGGATGGCTACACCTTC.

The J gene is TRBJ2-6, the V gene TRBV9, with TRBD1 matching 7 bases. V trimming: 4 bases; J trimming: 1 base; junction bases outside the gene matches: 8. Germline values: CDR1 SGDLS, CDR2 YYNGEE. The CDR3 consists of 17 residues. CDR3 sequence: CASSPRQGDSGANVLTF. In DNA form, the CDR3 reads TGTGCCAGCAGCCCTCGCCAGGGGGATTCTGGGGCCAACGTCCTGACTTTC.

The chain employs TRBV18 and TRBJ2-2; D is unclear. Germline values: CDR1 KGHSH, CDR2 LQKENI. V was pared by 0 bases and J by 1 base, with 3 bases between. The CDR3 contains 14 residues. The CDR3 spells CASSPPQNTGELFF. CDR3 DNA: TGTGCCAGCTCACCACCCCAGAACACCGGGGAGCTGTTTTTT.

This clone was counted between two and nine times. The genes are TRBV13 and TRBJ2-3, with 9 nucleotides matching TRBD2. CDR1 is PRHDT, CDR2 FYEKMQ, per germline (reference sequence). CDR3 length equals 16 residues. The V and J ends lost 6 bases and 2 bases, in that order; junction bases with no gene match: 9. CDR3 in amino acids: CASRFLAGPSTDTQYF. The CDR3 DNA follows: TGTGCCAGCAGATTCCTAGCGGGGCCCTCCACAGATACGCAGTATTTT.

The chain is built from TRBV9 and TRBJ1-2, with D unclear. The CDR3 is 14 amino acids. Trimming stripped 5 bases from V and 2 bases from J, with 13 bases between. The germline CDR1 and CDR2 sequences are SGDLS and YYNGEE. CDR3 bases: TGTGCCAGCAGTATGACCTGGGCCAACTATGGCTACACCTTC. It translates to CASSMTWANYGYTF. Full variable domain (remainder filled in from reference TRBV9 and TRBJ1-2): DSGVTQTPKHLITATGQRVTLRCSPRSGDLSVYWYQQSLDQGLQFLIQYYNGEERAKGNILERFSAQQFPDLHSELNLSSLELGDSALYFCASSMTWANYGYTFGSGTRLTVV.

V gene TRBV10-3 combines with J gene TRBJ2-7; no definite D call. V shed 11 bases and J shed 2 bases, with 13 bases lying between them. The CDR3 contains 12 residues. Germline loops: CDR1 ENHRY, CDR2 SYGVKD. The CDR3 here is CAVQSVTYEQYF. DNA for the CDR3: TGTGCCGTTCAGTCAGTTACCTACGAGCAGTACTTC.

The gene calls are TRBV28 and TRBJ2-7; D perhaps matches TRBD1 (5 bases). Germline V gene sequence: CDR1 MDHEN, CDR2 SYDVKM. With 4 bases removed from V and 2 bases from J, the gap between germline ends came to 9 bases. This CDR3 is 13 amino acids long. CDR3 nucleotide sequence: TGTGCCAGCAGTTCCAGGGCCACCTACGAGCAGTACTTC. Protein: CASSSRATYEQYF.

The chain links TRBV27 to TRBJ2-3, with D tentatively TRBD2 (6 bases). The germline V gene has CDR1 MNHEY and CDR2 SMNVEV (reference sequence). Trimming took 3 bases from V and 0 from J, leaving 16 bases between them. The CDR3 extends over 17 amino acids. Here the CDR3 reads CASSLGWRAGSTDTQYF. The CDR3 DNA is TGTGCCAGCAGTTTGGGTTGGAGGGCCGGTAGCACAGATACGCAGTATTTT.

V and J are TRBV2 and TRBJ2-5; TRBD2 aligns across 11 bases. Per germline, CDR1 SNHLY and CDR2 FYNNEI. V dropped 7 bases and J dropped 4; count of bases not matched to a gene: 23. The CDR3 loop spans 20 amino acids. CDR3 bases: TGTGCCAGCAACCTGAAGAGGGGGAGCCGGGGTAGCGGGAGGGCAGAGACCCAGTACTTC. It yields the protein CASNLKRGSRGSGRAETQYF. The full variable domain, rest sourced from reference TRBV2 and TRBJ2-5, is EPEVTQTPSHQVTQMGQEVILRCVPISNHLYFYWYRQILGQKVEFLVSFYNNEISEKSEIFDDQFSVERPDGSNFTLKIRSTKLEDSAMYFCASNLKRGSRGSGRAETQYFGPGTRLLVL.

DNA for the CDR3: TGCGCCAGCAGGTTGAGACCCCCAGCCGGGACAACTGACGATCAGCCCCAGCATTTT. It yields the protein CASRLRPPAGTTDDQPQHF. The V and J genes are TRBV5-1 and TRBJ1-5; possible D gene TRBD1, 6 bases. This CDR3 has 19 residues. Germline CDR1 is SGHRS and CDR2 is YFSETQ. Trimming removed 5 bases from V and 5 bases from J, with 29 bases in between.

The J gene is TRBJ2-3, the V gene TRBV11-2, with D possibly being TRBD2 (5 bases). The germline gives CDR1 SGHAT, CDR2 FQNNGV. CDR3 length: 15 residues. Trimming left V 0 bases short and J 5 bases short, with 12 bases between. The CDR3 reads CASSLEREAKDTQYF. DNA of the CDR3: TGTGCCAGCAGCTTAGAACGGGAAGCGAAAGATACGCAGTATTTT.

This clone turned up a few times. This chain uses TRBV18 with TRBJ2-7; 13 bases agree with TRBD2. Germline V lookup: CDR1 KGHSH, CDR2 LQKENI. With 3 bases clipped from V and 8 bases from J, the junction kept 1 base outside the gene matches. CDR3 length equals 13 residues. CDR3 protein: CASSPGLAGKQYF. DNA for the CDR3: TGTGCCAGCTCACCGGGACTAGCGGGAAAGCAGTACTTC. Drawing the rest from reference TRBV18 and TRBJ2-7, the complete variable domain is NAGVMQNPRHLVRRRGQEARLRCSPMKGHSHVYWYRQLPEEGLKFMVYLQKENIIDESGMPKERFSAEFPKEGPSILRIQQVVRGDSAAYFCASSPGLAGKQYFGPGTRLTVT.